This entry describes one TCR beta chain. This sample was taken from a study of blood T cell repertoires in COVID-19. Study-level information: The United States, Italy and Spain provided the acute and convalescent COVID-19 samples. Sources were T cells, B-cell-depleted T cells, or PBMCs; the material itself was cDNA or gDNA.

Profiled with immunoSEQ multiplex PCR; TCRdb holds only in-frame clones, not every one. The sample lists over 150,000 clones; more than 80% were seen once. Before being deemed recovered, Cohort 3 donors had two negative PCRs, clearance, or symptom resolution. This CDR3 contains 18 residues. The V gene end was trimmed by 0 bases and the J gene end by 4 bases; junction bases not matched to a gene: 6. CDR1 is SGHNT and CDR2 is YYREEE in the germline V gene (reference sequence). J is TRBJ2-3 and V is TRBV5-4, with 15 bases fitting TRBD2. This clonotype was sampled from a man aged 40-49 years who had recovered from COVID-19. Sequenced: PBMCs or T cells enriched from blood (not recorded which). CDR3 DNA: TGTGCCAGCAGCTTGGGGACTAGCGGGGGGGCTTCCGCAGATACGCAGTATTTT. As protein: CASSLGTSGGASADTQYF.